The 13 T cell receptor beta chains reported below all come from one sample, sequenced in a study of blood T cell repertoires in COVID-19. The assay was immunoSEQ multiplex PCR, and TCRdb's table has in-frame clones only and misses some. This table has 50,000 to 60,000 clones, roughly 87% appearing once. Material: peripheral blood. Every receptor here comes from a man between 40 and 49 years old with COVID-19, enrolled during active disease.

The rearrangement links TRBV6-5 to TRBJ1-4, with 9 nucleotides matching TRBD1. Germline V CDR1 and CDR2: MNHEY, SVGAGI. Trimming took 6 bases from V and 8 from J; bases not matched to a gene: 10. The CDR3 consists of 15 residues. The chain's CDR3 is CASRSGQGSTEKLFF. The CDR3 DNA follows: TGTGCCAGCAGATCAGGACAGGGGAGTACGGAAAAACTGTTTTTT.

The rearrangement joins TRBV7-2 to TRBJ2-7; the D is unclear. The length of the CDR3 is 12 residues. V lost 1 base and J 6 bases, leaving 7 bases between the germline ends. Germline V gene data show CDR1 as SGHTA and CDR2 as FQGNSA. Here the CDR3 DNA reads TGTGCCAGCAGCTTAGGCGGCGGCGAGCAGTACTTC. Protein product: CASSLGGGEQYF.

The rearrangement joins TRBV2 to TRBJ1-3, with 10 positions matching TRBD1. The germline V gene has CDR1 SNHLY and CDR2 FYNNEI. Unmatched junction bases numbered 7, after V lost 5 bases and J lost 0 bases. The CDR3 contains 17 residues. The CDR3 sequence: CASSRQGASLSGNTIYF. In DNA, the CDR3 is TGTGCCAGCAGTCGACAGGGGGCGAGCCTCTCTGGAAACACCATATATTTT.

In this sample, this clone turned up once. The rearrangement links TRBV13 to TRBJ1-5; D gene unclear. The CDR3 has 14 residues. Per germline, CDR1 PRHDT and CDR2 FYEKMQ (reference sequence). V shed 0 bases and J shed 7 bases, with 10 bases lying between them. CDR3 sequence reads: CASSLGGGYQPQHF. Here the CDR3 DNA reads TGTGCCAGCAGCTTAGGGGGCGGGTACCAGCCCCAGCATTTT.

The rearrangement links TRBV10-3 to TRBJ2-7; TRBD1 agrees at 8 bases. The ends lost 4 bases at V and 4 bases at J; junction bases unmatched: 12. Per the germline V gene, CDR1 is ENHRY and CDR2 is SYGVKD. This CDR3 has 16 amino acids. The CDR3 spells CAISARQGTSWYEQYF. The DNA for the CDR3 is TGTGCCATCAGTGCCCGACAGGGGACCTCCTGGTACGAGCAGTACTTC.

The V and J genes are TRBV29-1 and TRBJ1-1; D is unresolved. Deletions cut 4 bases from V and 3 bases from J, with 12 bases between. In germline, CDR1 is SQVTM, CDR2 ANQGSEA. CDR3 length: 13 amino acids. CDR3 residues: CSVARGRDTEAFF. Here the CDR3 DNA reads TGCAGCGTTGCGCGGGGTCGGGACACTGAAGCTTTCTTT.

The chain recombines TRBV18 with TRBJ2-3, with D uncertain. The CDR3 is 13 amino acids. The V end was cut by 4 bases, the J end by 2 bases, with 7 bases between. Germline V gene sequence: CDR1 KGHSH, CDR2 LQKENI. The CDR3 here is CASSRPSTDTQYF. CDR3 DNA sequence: TGTGCCAGCTCACGGCCTTCCACAGATACGCAGTATTTT.

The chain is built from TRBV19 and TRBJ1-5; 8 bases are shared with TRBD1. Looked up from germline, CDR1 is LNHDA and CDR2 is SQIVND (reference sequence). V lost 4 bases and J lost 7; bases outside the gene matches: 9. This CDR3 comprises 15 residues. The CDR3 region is CASSNQGQGKQPQHF. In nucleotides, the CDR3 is TGTGCCAGTAGTAACCAAGGACAGGGAAAACAGCCCCAGCATTTT.

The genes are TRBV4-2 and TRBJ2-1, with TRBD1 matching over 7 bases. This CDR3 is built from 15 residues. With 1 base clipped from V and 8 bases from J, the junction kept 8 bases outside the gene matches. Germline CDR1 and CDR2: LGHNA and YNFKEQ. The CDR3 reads CASSQGWGQTYEQFF. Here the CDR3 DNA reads TGTGCCAGCAGCCAAGGCTGGGGACAGACCTATGAGCAGTTCTTC.

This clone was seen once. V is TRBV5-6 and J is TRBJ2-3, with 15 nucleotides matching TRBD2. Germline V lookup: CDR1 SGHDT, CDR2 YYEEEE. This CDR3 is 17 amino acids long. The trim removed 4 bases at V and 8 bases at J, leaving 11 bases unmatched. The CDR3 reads CASSGTSGRHPSSTQYF. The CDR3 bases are TGTGCCAGCAGCGGGACTAGCGGGAGGCATCCGTCCAGTACGCAGTATTTT.

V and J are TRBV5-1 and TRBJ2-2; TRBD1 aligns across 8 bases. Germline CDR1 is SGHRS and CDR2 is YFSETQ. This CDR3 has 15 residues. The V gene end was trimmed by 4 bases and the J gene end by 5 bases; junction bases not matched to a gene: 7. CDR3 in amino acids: CASSSDRGTTGELFF. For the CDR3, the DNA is TGCGCCAGCAGCAGCGACAGGGGAACTACCGGGGAGCTGTTTTTT. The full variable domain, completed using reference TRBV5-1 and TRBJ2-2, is KAGVTQTPRYLIKTRGQQVTLSCSPISGHRSVSWYQQTPGQGLQFLFEYFSETQRNKGNFPGRFSGRQFSNSRSEMNVSTLELGDSALYLCASSSDRGTTGELFFGEGSRLTVL.

The CDR3 bases are TGTGCCAGCAGCTTGTTGGGAGCAACTAGCACAGATACGCAGTATTTT. This gives the protein CASSLLGATSTDTQYF. The V call is TRBV5-6, the J call TRBJ2-3, with D tentatively TRBD2 (5 bases). This CDR3 contains 16 residues. The V end was cut by 1 base, the J end by 0 bases, with 12 bases between. Germline loops: CDR1 SGHDT, CDR2 YYEEEE.

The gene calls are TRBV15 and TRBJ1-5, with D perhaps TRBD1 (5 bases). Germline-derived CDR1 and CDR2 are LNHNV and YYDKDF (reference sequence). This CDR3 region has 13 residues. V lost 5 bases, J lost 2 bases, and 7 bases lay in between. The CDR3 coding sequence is TGTGCCACCAGCGGGACTGGCAATCAGCCCCAGCATTTT. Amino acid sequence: CATSGTGNQPQHF.